The 13 T cell receptor beta chains given below trace back to one sample, sequenced in a study of cytomegalovirus exposure and HLA in healthy donors. Profiling relied on immunoSEQ multiplex PCR, and the TCRdb table lists in-frame clones only, not all of them. The data contain about 120,000 clones, 88% of them seen just once; the ten biggest clones take up about 6.3%. Sequenced input: PBMCs. These receptors all come from a woman aged 18 to 35 in good health and CMV-seropositive.

The J gene is TRBJ2-5, the V gene TRBV5-1; 7 bases are shared with TRBD1. This CDR3 comprises 18 residues. Per the germline V gene, CDR1 is SGHRS and CDR2 is YFSETQ. The ends lost 5 bases at V and 1 base at J; junction bases unmatched: 17. CDR3 region: CASRPQEGGKGVQETQYF. As DNA, the CDR3 is TGCGCCAGCAGGCCTCAGGAAGGGGGCAAGGGAGTCCAAGAGACCCAGTACTTC. Full variable domain (rest looked up from reference TRBV5-1 and TRBJ2-5): KAGVTQTPRYLIKTRGQQVTLSCSPISGHRSVSWYQQTPGQGLQFLFEYFSETQRNKGNFPGRFSGRQFSNSRSEMNVSTLELGDSALYLCASRPQEGGKGVQETQYFGPGTRLLVL.

The chain links TRBV6-5 to TRBJ2-7, with 12 bases identical to TRBD2. In germline, CDR1 is MNHEY, CDR2 SVGAGI. V lost 6 bases to trimming and J lost 7 bases; unmatched junction nucleotides: 10. The CDR3 runs to 15 residues. The CDR3 reads CASSPLAGGPVEQYF. CDR3 in DNA: TGTGCCAGCAGCCCCCTAGCGGGGGGGCCAGTTGAGCAGTACTTC.

This clone came up once. V and J are TRBV9 and TRBJ1-1; D might be TRBD1 (6 bases). This CDR3 comprises 14 residues. Germline V lookup: CDR1 SGDLS, CDR2 YYNGEE. V lost 4 bases, J lost 1 base, and 11 bases lay in between. The CDR3 reads CASSQVGGNTEAFF. The CDR3 coding sequence is TGTGCCAGCAGCCAAGTAGGGGGGAACACTGAAGCTTTCTTT.

The chain has TRBV6-6 and TRBJ2-7; perhaps TRBD2 as D (5 bases). This CDR3 spans 15 amino acids. Trimming took off 6 bases at V and 6 bases at J, with 21 bases between the two ends. Germline V gene data show CDR1 as MNHNY and CDR2 as SVGAGI (reference sequence). For the CDR3, the DNA is TGTGCCAGCAGCCCCCTAGGCGCGGGTAAGGTCGAGCAGTACTTC. As protein: CASSPLGAGKVEQYF.

Notes on this clone: Different DNA sequences within this sample yield the same CDR3. The CDR3 bases are TGTGCCAGCTCACCACAGGGGGCCGGAAACACCATATATTTT. Protein: CASSPQGAGNTIYF. The rearrangement links TRBV18 to TRBJ1-3; 7 bases are shared with TRBD1. Per the germline V gene, CDR1 is KGHSH and CDR2 is LQKENI. J was trimmed by 4 bases and V by 1 base; bases with no gene match: 1. The CDR3 consists of 14 residues.

The chain couples TRBV5-1 to TRBJ2-7, with 8 bases identical to TRBD2. V lost 4 bases, J lost 0 bases, and 9 bases stayed unmatched. The germline CDR1 and CDR2 sequences are SGHRS and YFSETQ. This CDR3 contains 16 residues. Here the CDR3 DNA reads TGCGCCAGCAGCAGCCTCGGGAGGGGGGTCTCCTACGAGCAGTACTTC. Its protein product is CASSSLGRGVSYEQYF.

The table lists this clone with a count of one. V gene TRBV7-3 combines with J gene TRBJ2-1; TRBD2 aligns across 15 bases. V shed 3 bases and J 9 bases; nucleotides not matched to a gene: 6. The CDR3 runs to 16 residues. Germline loops: CDR1 SGHTA, CDR2 FQGTGA. The DNA of the CDR3 is TGTGCCAGCAGCTTGGGACTAGCGGGAGGACGCGGTGAGCAGTTCTTC. Its protein is CASSLGLAGGRGEQFF.

The genes are TRBV4-3 and TRBJ1-3; D call uncertain. The CDR3 covers 16 residues. From germline, CDR1 is LGHNA and CDR2 YSLEER. The V and J ends lost 0 bases and 1 base respectively, with 10 bases between them. CDR3 DNA: TGCGCCAGCAGCCAAGATCGTTGGACTTCTGGAAACACCATATATTTT. It codes for CASSQDRWTSGNTIYF.

The chain is built from TRBV11-2 and TRBJ1-3; no firm D call. Germline CDR1 SGHAT, CDR2 FQNNGV. This CDR3 has 14 residues. Trimming stripped 1 base from V and 2 bases from J, with 6 bases between. DNA for the CDR3: TGTGCCAGCAGCTTAGGGCCTGCTGGAAACACCATATATTTT. As protein: CASSLGPAGNTIYF.

The V gene is TRBV2, the J gene TRBJ2-5; tentatively, D is TRBD1 (5 bases). The CDR3 covers 14 residues. Trimming shortened V by 4 bases and J by 5 bases, and 14 bases separated the two germline ends. CDR1 is SNHLY and CDR2 is FYNNEI in the germline V gene. The CDR3 is CASSAQVAGETQYF. CDR3 nucleotide sequence: TGTGCCAGCAGTGCACAGGTGGCTGGGGAGACCCAGTACTTC.

The chain is built from TRBV9 and TRBJ2-3, with 8 bases aligning to TRBD1. V lost 7 bases, J lost 4 bases, and 5 bases stayed unmatched. The CDR3 loop spans 13 amino acids. Germline CDR1 SGDLS, CDR2 YYNGEE. CDR3 coding DNA: TGTGCCAGCGGCGGACAGGGAGCAGATACGCAGTATTTT. It is translated as CASGGQGADTQYF.

The chain recombines TRBV27 with TRBJ2-7; 8 nucleotides match TRBD1. The germline V gene encodes CDR1 MNHEY and CDR2 SMNVEV (reference sequence). The CDR3 is made up of 16 amino acids. V trimming: 6 bases; J trimming: 4 bases; junction bases outside the gene matches: 14. CDR3 in DNA: TGTGCCAGCAGCCCCGGACAGGGCCTAGCGTGGTACGAGCAGTACTTC. Encoded protein: CASSPGQGLAWYEQYF.

The table lists this clone with a count of one. V usage is TRBV4-1 and J usage is TRBJ2-5; 9 nucleotides agree with TRBD1. Germline assignment: CDR1 MGHRA and CDR2 YSYEKL. V lost 3 bases to trimming and J lost 2 bases; unmatched junction nucleotides: 7. There are 16 residues in the CDR3. In DNA form, the CDR3 reads TGCGCCAGCAGCCACCCGGGGACAGGGAGACAAGAGACCCAGTACTTC. This encodes CASSHPGTGRQETQYF.